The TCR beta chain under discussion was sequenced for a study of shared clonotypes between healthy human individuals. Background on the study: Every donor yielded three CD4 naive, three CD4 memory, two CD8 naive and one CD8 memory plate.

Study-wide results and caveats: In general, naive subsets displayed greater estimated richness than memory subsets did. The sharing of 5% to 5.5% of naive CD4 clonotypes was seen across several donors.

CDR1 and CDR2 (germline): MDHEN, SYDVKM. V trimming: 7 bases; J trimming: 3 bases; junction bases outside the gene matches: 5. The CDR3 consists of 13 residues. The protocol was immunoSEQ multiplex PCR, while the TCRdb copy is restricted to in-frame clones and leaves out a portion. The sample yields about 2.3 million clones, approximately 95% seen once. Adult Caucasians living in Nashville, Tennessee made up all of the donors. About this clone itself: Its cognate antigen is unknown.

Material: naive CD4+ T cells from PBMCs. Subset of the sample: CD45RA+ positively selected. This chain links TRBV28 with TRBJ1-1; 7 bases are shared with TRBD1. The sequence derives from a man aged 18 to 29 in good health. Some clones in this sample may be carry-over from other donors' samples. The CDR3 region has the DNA TGTGCCAGCACTAGGGACAGCTACACTGAAGCTTTCTTT. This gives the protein CASTRDSYTEAFF.